The 9 T cell receptor beta chains in this list originate from one sample, sequenced in a study of graft-versus-host responses after intestinal transplantation (dated by TCRdb to about 2021). No antigen has been identified for these receptors. The library was built by means of the immunoSEQ multiplex PCR assay. Held by TCRdb, this immuneACCESS table contains in-frame sequences only and omits some clones. Under half of the omission traces to an unresolved V gene where checked; the cause of the rest is unknown. The sample profile shows roughly 98,000 clones; over 80% of them were found once. The ten largest clones capture 1.1% of the sample. The sample's time point label, decoded: cells obtained before transplantation from donor or recipient. The starting material was unstimulated CD8+ T cells sorted from spleen or lymph node cells, obtained before transplant. The receptors stem from a human donor who was the organ donor for an intestinal transplant.

The chain uses TRBV5-5 and TRBJ1-1; 8 bases fit TRBD1. CDR3 length equals 13 residues. The germline gives CDR1 SGHKS, CDR2 YYEKEE (reference sequence). The ends lost 4 bases at V and 3 bases at J; junction bases unmatched: 2. CDR3 bases: TGTGCCAGCAGCCAGGGGGCGGACACTGAAGCTTTCTTT. Translated, it gives CASSQGADTEAFF.

This sequence joins TRBV28 and TRBJ2-5, with TRBD2 as a possible D gene (5 bases). The CDR3 length is 13 residues. V was clipped by 3 bases and J by 2 bases, with 7 bases between them. Per the germline V gene, CDR1 is MDHEN and CDR2 is SYDVKM. As DNA, the CDR3 is TGTGCCAGCAGTTTCTCGGGGCAAGAGACCCAGTACTTC. It translates to CASSFSGQETQYF.

This rearrangement joins TRBV5-1 to TRBJ1-3; possibly TRBD1 for D (6 bases). V was trimmed by 2 bases and J by 6 bases, leaving 18 bases between them. The CDR3 loop spans 16 amino acids. Germline CDR1 reads SGHRS; CDR2 reads YFSETQ. CDR3 DNA sequence: TGCGCCAGCAGCTTCGGTCAGACGGACAGCGCAAACACCATATATTTT. Protein: CASSFGQTDSANTIYF.

In its sample, this clone was seen once. V gene TRBV4-3 combines with J gene TRBJ2-3; D remains ambiguous. Germline CDR1 reads LGHNA; CDR2 reads YSLEER. This CDR3 region has 16 residues. Trimming cost V 0 bases and J 2 bases, with 12 bases left between them. As DNA, the CDR3 is TGCGCCAGCAGCCAAGATGCGGAGCCTAACACAGATACGCAGTATTTT. It translates to CASSQDAEPNTDTQYF.

V and J are TRBV6-6 and TRBJ2-1; the match to TRBD2 covers 11 bases. Germline V gene lookup returns CDR1 MNHNY and CDR2 SVGAGI (reference sequence). The CDR3 consists of 14 residues. V trimming: 7 bases; J trimming: 7 bases; junction bases outside the gene matches: 6. The CDR3 spells CASTQTSGTNEQFF. Written as DNA, the CDR3 is TGTGCCAGCACACAGACTAGCGGGACGAATGAGCAGTTCTTC.

This rearrangement joins TRBV6-5 to TRBJ1-5; perhaps TRBD1 as D (5 bases). The V and J ends lost 0 bases and 16 bases respectively, with 16 bases between them. In germline, CDR1 is MNHEY, CDR2 SVGAGI. The CDR3 spans 13 residues. The CDR3 nucleotides read TGTGCCAGCAGTTACTCGCCAGGGTGGGGCCAACATTTT. As protein: CASSYSPGWGQHF.

V gene TRBV7-9 combines with J gene TRBJ2-7; 11 positions match TRBD2. V gave up 5 bases and J gave up 2 bases; unmatched junction bases: 11. CDR1 is SEHNR, CDR2 FQNEAQ, per germline (reference sequence). The CDR3 is 17 residues long. The CDR3 protein is CASSQAGSGRAPYEQYF. The CDR3 bases are TGTGCCAGCAGCCAGGCGGGTAGCGGGAGGGCCCCCTACGAGCAGTACTTC.

J is TRBJ2-7 and V is TRBV19; the match to TRBD1 covers 11 bases. Germline CDR1 is LNHDA and CDR2 is SQIVND (reference sequence). The CDR3 is 15 residues long. V gave up 10 bases and J gave up 1 base; unmatched junction bases: 9. The DNA for the CDR3 is TGTGCCACCCACGCGGGGACAGGGGGGTCCTACGAGCAGTACTTC. As protein: CATHAGTGGSYEQYF.

V is TRBV28 and J is TRBJ2-5, with TRBD2 identical over 8 bases. This CDR3 contains 14 residues. The germline V gene encodes CDR1 MDHEN and CDR2 SYDVKM. The J segment lost 5 bases and the V segment lost 3 bases, leaving 5 bases of the junction unmatched. For the CDR3, the DNA is TGTGCCAGCAGTTTCCTAGCGGGCAGGGAGACCCAGTACTTC. Amino acids: CASSFLAGRETQYF.